This record concerns one T cell receptor (beta chain) sequence. The clone's antigen remains unknown. No qualities accompany the bases; no much larger clone lies one base away. This record belongs to a study of Ad26.COV2.S vaccination and SARS-CoV-2 variants (dated by TCRdb to the early 2020s). About the full investigation: Vaccine-arm donors were drawn from COV1001, a multicentre, randomized, double-blind, placebo-controlled phase I-IIa trial of Ad26.COV2.S in healthy adults. Ad26.COV2.S was administered intramuscularly at a dose of 5x10^10 or 1x10^11 viral particles, either as one shot or as two shots given 56 days apart. Sequencing of the TCRbeta repertoire served to evaluate the specificity and breadth of SARS-CoV-2-reactive T cell receptors following Ad26.COV2.S vaccination. The TCR-sequenced set comprised around 30 samples: approximately 20 Ad26.COV2.S vaccine recipients, 5 placebo recipients and 8 SARS-CoV-2 convalescent individuals. Trial participants were randomized into five groups of five, in which low-dose or high-dose Ad26.COV2.S was given once or twice, or placebo was given on both occasions. Throughout the experiments and outcome assessment, investigators stayed blinded to trial group allocation.

Looking up the germline V gene yields CDR1 MNHEY and CDR2 SVGAGI. The CDR3 contains 13 residues, cysteine and phenylalanine counted. The kept DNA is CDR3 alone, 39 bases in frame from the first base. V is cut by 7 bases and J by 7 bases, and the space between the germline ends is 14 bases. The treatment or condition label of this sample denotes: some 19 received Ad26.COV2.S at low or high dose, single or two shots; several received placebo; per-sample allocation not given. For vaccine and placebo recipients, repertoires were sequenced using samples collected on day 63 after the first injection. Cohort 1b enrolled about 25 adults aged 18-55 years at a single site in Boston, USA, between 29 July and 7 August 2020. Ad26.COV2.S was a replication-incompetent adenovirus type 26 vector that expressed a prefusion-stabilized SARS-CoV-2 spike protein derived from the original Wuhan strain. Overall study results and their limits: According to the authors, total T cell responses may have been underestimated by the TCR breadth and depth analyses. Ad26.COV2.S recipients had higher spike-specific TCR breadth than placebo recipients (P = 0.0014). Comparable non-spike TCR breadth was observed between vaccine and placebo recipients, consistent with only spike being contained in the vaccine. The study was not powered to compare responses between vaccine doses or regimens. Substantial breadth of spike-specific CD8+ and CD4+ T cell responses was reported after vaccination.

The immunoSEQ Assay was used to sequence TCRbeta CDR3 regions. After extraction, genomic DNA underwent amplification by bias-controlled multiplex PCR, followed by high-throughput sequencing. As for the authors' bioinformatics: To quantify the absolute abundance of every unique TCRbeta CDR3 region, sequences were collapsed and filtered. T cell fraction was estimated by normalization of TCRbeta template counts to usable DNA, with usable DNA being measured through amplification of reference genes present in all nucleated cells. Repertoire TCRs were annotated as SARS-CoV-2-specific when V gene, CDR3 amino acid sequence and J gene were exactly matched to a known reactive TCR set. The reference SARS-CoV-2 TCR set was derived from MIRA and filtered for enrichment in COVID-19-positive ImmuneCODE repertoires, a step that removed public or cross-reactive TCRs. Drawing on the MIRA antigens, annotated TCRs were analysed further at the level of specific ORF or position within ORF. Breadth was defined as annotated unique rearrangements over total unique productive rearrangements; depth was the summed frequency of those rearrangements. Two-sided Wilcoxon rank-sum tests were applied when comparing TCR breadth between groups. TCRdb's version of the immuneACCESS table is confined to in-frame rearrangements and falls short of the full clone set. An unresolved V gene accounts for under half of the shortfall where checked; the remainder is of unknown origin. D and trimming come from the DNA, and the V and J calls and clone size come from that table. This sample is represented by hundreds of thousands of clones; around nine tenths of them were singletons. Less than 15% of the sample is in the top ten clones.

This TCR was sampled from a person between 18 and 59 years old who received the Ad26.COV2.S COVID-19 vaccine or a placebo. Recombination linked TRBV6-5 to TRBJ1-5; the D gene identity is not certain. Sequencing used peripheral blood, obtained in a trial of Ad26.COV2.S vaccine versus placebo. The CDR3 is CASTWTPGQPQHF. The DNA sequence is TGTGCCAGCACTTGGACCCCGGGGCAGCCCCAGCATTTT.